Presented here are 25 T cell receptor beta chains from one specimen sequenced in a study of blood T cell repertoires in COVID-19. Data came from immunoSEQ multiplex PCR; TCRdb stores just in-frame clones and leaves some out. The profile shows 200,000 to 250,000 clones, more than 65% of them singletons. The sequenced sample consisted of peripheral blood. These receptors were obtained from an elderly woman with acute or convalescent COVID-19.

This chain connects TRBV11-2 to TRBJ2-3; 7 nucleotides line up with TRBD2. This CDR3 is built from 15 residues. V trimming: 9 bases; J trimming: 2 bases; junction bases outside the gene matches: 11. Germline CDR1 is SGHAT and CDR2 is FQNNGV. CDR3 residues: CASNQASGYTDTQYF. CDR3 coding DNA: TGTGCCAGTAACCAGGCTAGCGGTTACACAGATACGCAGTATTTT.

The rearrangement links TRBV6-1 to TRBJ2-5; D remains unclear. This CDR3 spans 16 amino acids. Germline V gene data show CDR1 as MNHNS and CDR2 as SASEGT. The V gene lost 1 base and the J gene lost 2 bases, with 14 bases spanning the gap. The CDR3 loop is CASSEGLNTIQETQYF. CDR3 coding DNA: TGTGCCAGCAGTGAAGGGCTCAACACGATACAAGAGACCCAGTACTTC.

The chain couples TRBV6-5 to TRBJ1-1; D is unclear. This CDR3 is built from 15 residues. The V gene's germline CDR1 is MNHEY and CDR2 SVGAGI. V lost 7 bases to trimming and J lost 2 bases, with 17 bases between them. CDR3 nucleotide sequence: TGTGCCAGCACCCCCCGGGGAGGGATAAACACTGAAGCTTTCTTT. This encodes CASTPRGGINTEAFF.

The DNA for the CDR3 is TGTGCCAGCAACCTAATCACTGAAGCTTTCTTT. It codes for CASNLITEAFF. The V call is TRBV5-8, the J call TRBJ1-1, with unresolved D. CDR1 is SGHTS, CDR2 YDEGEE, per germline. V shed 6 bases and J shed 4 bases, with 7 bases lying between them. The CDR3 extends over 11 amino acids.

CDR3 loop: CASSADRGLTHNEQFF. Here the CDR3 DNA reads TGTGCCAGTAGTGCAGACAGGGGGCTTACCCACAATGAGCAGTTCTTC. The V gene is TRBV19, the J gene TRBJ2-1, with 10 positions matching TRBD1. With 5 bases clipped from V and 5 bases from J, the junction kept 9 bases outside the gene matches. Germline CDR1 is LNHDA and CDR2 is SQIVND (reference sequence). The CDR3 has 16 residues.

The CDR3 loop reads CASSVLGGVEGNTIYF. The CDR3 coding sequence is TGTGCCAGCAGCGTGTTGGGGGGAGTGGAGGGAAACACCATATATTTT. V gene TRBV9 combines with J gene TRBJ1-3; a possible D gene is TRBD1 (5 bases). The V gene's germline CDR1 is SGDLS and CDR2 YYNGEE. The CDR3 runs 16 residues. Trimming took off 2 bases at V and 4 bases at J, with 16 bases between the two ends. Variable domain in full (rest from reference TRBV9 and TRBJ1-3): DSGVTQTPKHLITATGQRVTLRCSPRSGDLSVYWYQQSLDQGLQFLIQYYNGEERAKGNILERFSAQQFPDLHSELNLSSLELGDSALYFCASSVLGGVEGNTIYFGEGSWLTVV.

The chain carries TRBV19 and TRBJ1-1; weak D call: TRBD1 (5 bases). Germline assignment: CDR1 LNHDA and CDR2 SQIVND (reference sequence). V was shortened by 3 bases and J by 0 bases, with 11 bases between the two germline ends. There are 15 residues in the CDR3. The CDR3 region is CASSINPGLNTEAFF. Written as DNA, the CDR3 is TGTGCCAGTAGTATCAACCCAGGGCTGAACACTGAAGCTTTCTTT.

CDR3 protein: CASSDPRQGGYTF. CDR3 sequence (DNA): TGTGCCAGCAGTGACCCTAGACAGGGAGGCTACACCTTC. The chain links TRBV25-1 to TRBJ1-2, with 7 bases lining up with TRBD1. With V trimmed by 3 bases and J by 8 bases, 6 bases remained unmatched. The germline V gene encodes CDR1 MGHDK and CDR2 SYGVNS. This CDR3 spans 13 amino acids.

The rearrangement links TRBV27 to TRBJ1-1; unclear D gene. Germline CDR1 MNHEY, CDR2 SMNVEV (reference sequence). Trimming shortened V by 5 bases and J by 2 bases, and 12 bases separated the two germline ends. This CDR3 region has 14 residues. CDR3: CASSPWAGNTEAFF. CDR3 DNA sequence: TGTGCCAGCAGTCCTTGGGCCGGAAACACTGAAGCTTTCTTT.

The chain has TRBV19 and TRBJ2-7, with 8 bases identical to TRBD1. V was pared by 3 bases and J by 1 base, with 5 bases of the junction left unmatched. Germline CDR1 and CDR2: LNHDA and SQIVND (reference sequence). This CDR3 has 15 residues. The CDR3 nucleotides are TGTGCCAGTAGTATCCTAACAGGGGGATCCTACGAGCAGTACTTC. It codes for CASSILTGGSYEQYF.

This chain connects TRBV3-1 (or the pseudogene TRBV3-2) to TRBJ2-2, with D possibly TRBD2 on 5 matching bases. From germline, CDR1 is LGHDT and CDR2 YNNKEL (reference sequence). V gave up 0 bases and J gave up 9 bases, with 11 bases separating them. The CDR3 is made up of 14 amino acids. The CDR3 loop is CASSQDTGIRELFF. CDR3 DNA: TGTGCCAGCAGCCAAGATACGGGGATCCGGGAGCTGTTTTTT.

The chain combines TRBV4-3 with TRBJ1-6, with 7 bases identical to TRBD1. Germline loops: CDR1 LGHNA, CDR2 YSLEER. The CDR3 runs 15 residues. V trimming: 2 bases; J trimming: 10 bases; junction bases outside the gene matches: 8. In DNA form, the CDR3 reads TGCGCCAGCAGCCAAAGGGCAGGGGGTCAATCACCCCTCCACTTT. Its translation: CASSQRAGGQSPLHF.

The CDR3 spells CASSPKMDRRNEQFF. The CDR3 DNA is TGTGCCAGCAGCCCCAAGATGGACAGGCGGAATGAGCAGTTCTTC. The chain joins TRBV4-2 to TRBJ2-1, with 7 positions matching TRBD1. CDR1 is LGHNA and CDR2 is YNFKEQ in the germline V gene. This CDR3 region has 15 residues. V gave up 4 bases and J gave up 7 bases; unmatched junction bases: 10.

This clone has a single count. The chain recombines TRBV5-1 with TRBJ2-5; 10 nucleotides line up with TRBD1. CDR1 and CDR2 (germline): SGHRS, YFSETQ. V shed 2 bases, J shed 2 bases, and the junction held 6 bases outside the gene matches. CDR3 size: 16 residues. CDR3 sequence (DNA): TGCGCCAGCAGCTTCGGGACAGGGGCTATTCAAGAGACCCAGTACTTC. It specifies CASSFGTGAIQETQYF.

This clone was observed a handful of times. The chain has TRBV5-1 and TRBJ2-7; 7 bases are shared with TRBD2. V shed 1 base and J 5 bases; nucleotides not matched to a gene: 6. The CDR3 is made up of 14 amino acids. Per the germline V gene, CDR1 is SGHRS and CDR2 is YFSETQ. DNA of the CDR3: TGCGCCAGCAGCTTGCGGGGGGAAGGAAACGAGCAGTACTTC. Protein sequence: CASSLRGEGNEQYF.

This chain links TRBV7-3 with TRBJ2-3; 10 bases are a match to TRBD2. CDR3 length: 16 amino acids. Germline V gives CDR1 SGHTA, CDR2 FQGTGA. V shed 5 bases and J 0 bases; nucleotides not matched to a gene: 5. CDR3 coding DNA: TGTGCCAGCAGCCGAAATAGCGGGGGGAGCACAGATACGCAGTATTTT. Its protein product is CASSRNSGGSTDTQYF.

This clone was recorded once. The chain has TRBV5-6 and TRBJ1-1, with D maybe TRBD1 (5 bases). This CDR3 comprises 15 residues. The germline CDR1 and CDR2 sequences are SGHDT and YYEEEE. Trimming shortened V by 6 bases and J by 0 bases, and 15 bases separated the two germline ends. CDR3 nucleotides: TGTGCCAGCACCCGGGCCCCAGGGATGAACACTGAAGCTTTCTTT. Amino acid sequence: CASTRAPGMNTEAFF.

The chain recombines TRBV30 with TRBJ1-6, with TRBD1 identical over 9 bases. The CDR3 runs to 15 residues. The junction had 9 bases not matched to a gene; V was cut back by 3 bases and J by 9 bases. Germline CDR1 GTSNPN, CDR2 SVGIG (reference sequence). CDR3 DNA: TGTGCCTGGAGACTCTCCGGGACAGGGCCTTCACCCCTCCACTTT. Encoded protein: CAWRLSGTGPSPLHF.

The chain couples TRBV19 to TRBJ1-1; tentative D call: TRBD1 (5 bases). The length of the CDR3 is 12 residues. CDR1 and CDR2 (germline): LNHDA, SQIVND (reference sequence). Trimming pared 4 bases from V and 9 bases from J, leaving 12 bases between. CDR3 protein: CASSTYRIKAFF. CDR3 in DNA: TGTGCCAGTAGTACCTACAGGATTAAAGCTTTCTTT.

V and J are TRBV27 and TRBJ1-2, with 7 bases lining up with TRBD1. J was trimmed by 4 bases and V by 0 bases; bases with no gene match: 11. CDR3 size: 17 residues. The germline V gene has CDR1 MNHEY and CDR2 SMNVEV (reference sequence). CDR3 nucleotide sequence: TGTGCCAGCAGTTTATCTGCCGGGACAGCAAACTCCTATGGCTACACCTTC. It codes for CASSLSAGTANSYGYTF.

The J gene is TRBJ2-7, the V gene TRBV28, with 8 bases that match TRBD2. J lost 2 bases, V lost 5 bases, and 2 bases had no gene match. Germline V CDR1 and CDR2: MDHEN, SYDVKM. The CDR3 length is 13 residues. The CDR3 reads CASSPGGAYEQYF. The CDR3 DNA reads TGTGCCAGCAGTCCCGGGGGGGCCTACGAGCAGTACTTC.

The J gene is TRBJ2-7, the V gene TRBV28; TRBD2 aligns across 7 bases. After removal of 6 bases from V and 2 bases from J, the junction contained 10 bases not matched to a gene. Germline assignment: CDR1 MDHEN and CDR2 SYDVKM. This CDR3 comprises 15 residues. The CDR3 DNA reads as TGTGCCAGCAGCCCCCAAGAGCGGGGCCCCTACGAGCAGTACTTC. This encodes CASSPQERGPYEQYF.

V gene TRBV4-3 combines with J gene TRBJ2-5, with TRBD2 matching over 7 bases. Germline V gene sequence: CDR1 LGHNA, CDR2 YSLEER. V lost 0 bases to trimming and J lost 3 bases; unmatched junction nucleotides: 1. This CDR3 region has 14 residues. The DNA of the CDR3 is TGCGCCAGCAGCCAAGAGAGCGGGAAAGAGACCCAGTACTTC. This gives the protein CASSQESGKETQYF.

The chain joins TRBV3-1 (or the pseudogene TRBV3-2) to TRBJ2-3; D gene uncertain. Deletions cut 4 bases from V and 4 bases from J, with 15 bases between. This CDR3 is built from 15 residues. Germline CDR1 LGHDT, CDR2 YNNKEL (reference sequence). The CDR3 coding sequence is TGTGCCAGCAGCCGAAATTCCCGCGTGGCAGATACGCAGTATTTT. Protein: CASSRNSRVADTQYF.

V usage is TRBV30 and J usage is TRBJ1-1; D might be TRBD1 (6 bases). Germline values: CDR1 GTSNPN, CDR2 SVGIG (reference sequence). The CDR3 loop spans 13 amino acids. CDR3 in DNA: TGTGCTCGAAAGGGGGGGGGTAACACTGAAGCTTTCTTT. Amino acids: CARKGGGNTEAFF. The complete variable domain, with remaining parts taken from reference TRBV30 and TRBJ1-1, reads SQTIHQWPATLVQPVGSPLSLECTVEGTSNPNLYWYRQAAGRGLQLLFYSVGIGQISSEVPQNLSASRPQDRQFILSSKKLLLSDSGFYLCARKGGGNTEAFFGQGTRLTVV.